The clone carrying this TCR beta chain was seen many times. Its antigen is not known. Each diagnosis drew on symptoms, thyroxine, TRAb, thyroid ultrasound and orbital computed tomography findings. Each 10 ml fresh peripheral blood draw supplied the PBMCs. The CDR3 has 15 residues. Trimming at V came to 6 bases and at J to 7 bases, leaving 5 bases not matched to a gene. The investigators amplified TCR beta CDR3 regions from RNA transcripts. The study used the HTBI primer set for a first-round RT-PCR of the TCR CDR3. TCRdb reanalysed the multiplex PCR reads using MiXCR and keeps one entry per CDR3 protein. Of 300,000 to 450,000 distinct CDR3 sequences listed, about a sixth are singletons. These data belong to a study of T cells in Graves' hyperthyroidism and ophthalmopathy. Study context: At initial diagnosis, before any treatment had begun, peripheral blood was obtained.

Study-level results: Median prediction lead before ophthalmopathy onset was around seven months with the model.

Sample: blood. This rearrangement joins TRBV12-3 or TRBV12-4 to TRBJ2-3; 15 bases are shared with TRBD2. The receptor was isolated from a woman under 30 with Graves' hyperthyroidism that later progressed to Graves' ophthalmopathy. CDR3 sequence (DNA): TGTGCCAGCAGCCGCGGGACTAGCGGGAGGAATACGCAGTATTTT. This encodes CASSRGTSGRNTQYF.